A selection of T cell receptor beta chains follows, all from one sample in a study of shared clonotypes between healthy human individuals. The repertoire was sequenced with immunoSEQ multiplex PCR; TCRdb's copy has only in-frame clones and lacks some. Altogether about 1.1 million clones are present, 70% to 80% being singletons, with the ten largest covering about 0.94%. The sample was memory CD4+ T cells from PBMCs. The receptors were gathered from a man aged 18 to 30 in good health. Some clones in this sample may be carry-over from other donors' samples. CDR3s include the opening cysteine and the closing phenylalanine or tryptophan. D genes are given only for firm matches. Clone size is not always given. Where it is, it says once, few, many or a class for expanded clones.

J,D,size,V,DNA,CDR3
TRBJ2-5,NA,many,TRBV19,TGTGCCAGTAGTGCCTACGAGACGGACTTCCAAGAGACCCAGTACTTC,CASSAYETDFQETQYF
TRBJ2-7,NA,NA,TRBV28,TGTGCCAGCAGTTTAAGGGTAAAGGGGTCGCTCGGGAGAGAGCAGTACTTC,CASSLRVKGSLGREQYF
TRBJ1-4,NA,once,TRBV5-1,TGCGCCAGCAGCTTGGAAGGGCCGGGGGAAAAACTGTTTTTT,CASSLEGPGEKLFF
TRBJ2-4,NA,NA,TRBV28,TGTGCCAGCAGTTTACCCATGTACCACATTCAGTACTTC,CASSLPMYHIQYF
TRBJ2-7,NA,once,TRBV7-2,TGTGCCAGCAGCTTAGCGTATTACGAGCAGTACTTC,CASSLAYYEQYF
TRBJ2-3,NA,NA,TRBV7-3,TGTGCCAGCAGCTTATGGGGTCACACAGATACGCAGTATTTT,CASSLWGHTDTQYF
TRBJ2-5,TRBD1,once,TRBV5-1,TGCGCCAGCAGACCCGGACAGGGGCCGAATCAAGAGACCCAGTACTTC,CASRPGQGPNQETQYF
TRBJ2-1,NA,NA,TRBV18,TGTGCCAGCTCGTCCGGGACTCTTGATGAGCAGTTCTTC,CASSSGTLDEQFF
TRBJ2-7,TRBD2,NA,TRBV11-2,TGTGCCAGCAGCATAGAACTAGCGGGGAGTGGGAGGGACGAGCAGTACTTC,CASSIELAGSGRDEQYF
TRBJ2-3,NA,NA,TRBV14,TGTGCCAGCAGCCAAGATCGGGGCCGCTTGTATACGCAGTATTTT,CASSQDRGRLYTQYF
TRBJ1-2,NA,NA,TRBV15,TGTGCCACCAGCAGAGATCGGTCCAGGGCTTATGGCTACACCTTC,CATSRDRSRAYGYTF
TRBJ2-3,TRBD1,NA,TRBV28,TGTGCCAGCGGGGAACAGGGGGGCGGTAGCACAGATACGCAGTATTTT,CASGEQGGGSTDTQYF
TRBJ2-7,TRBD2,NA,TRBV9,TGTGCCAGCAGCTCGAGAGGACTAGCGGGAGCCTACGAGCAGTACTTC,CASSSRGLAGAYEQYF
TRBJ2-7,TRBD2,NA,TRBV6-5,TGTGCCAGCAGTCGGACTAGCGGGAGGGGCGAGCAGTACTTC,CASSRTSGRGEQYF
TRBJ1-1,NA,NA,TRBV6-1,TGTGCCAGCAGGAATCCCAGCACTTTTAACACTGAAGCTTTCTTT,CASRNPSTFNTEAFF
TRBJ2-3,NA,NA,TRBV9,TGTGCCAGCAGCGGGAACTCCCCAGATACGCAGTATTTT,CASSGNSPDTQYF
TRBJ1-2,TRBD1,NA,TRBV5-1,TGCGCCAGCAGCTTGCAGGGGGCGCAAGGCTACACCTTC,CASSLQGAQGYTF
TRBJ2-2,NA,NA,TRBV7-8,TGTGCCAGCAGCTTAATGGGCGGGATTTTGAACACCGGGGAGCTGTTTTTT,CASSLMGGILNTGELFF
TRBJ2-5,NA,NA,TRBV7-3,TGTGCCAGCAGCTTCTTCAGGCAAGAGACCCAGTACTTC,CASSFFRQETQYF
TRBJ1-4,NA,NA,TRBV5-1,TGCGCCAGCAGCCGCGAACTCCATGAAAAACTGTTTTTT,CASSRELHEKLFF
TRBJ2-3,NA,NA,TRBV9,TGTGCCAGCAGCGTAGATCTTGATACGCAGTATTTT,CASSVDLDTQYF
TRBJ2-5,NA,NA,TRBV4-1,TGCGCCAGCAGCCGGGGTGGGGACCAAGAGACCCAGTACTTC,CASSRGGDQETQYF
TRBJ2-5,TRBD2,NA,TRBV5-4,TGTGCCAGCAGCTCAACCGGGACTAGCGGGAGCGGGAGATACTTC,CASSSTGTSGSGRYF
TRBJ2-1,NA,NA,TRBV20-1,TGCAGTGCTAGAAGGTTGTCTTTCTTC,CSARRLSFF
TRBJ2-2,NA,NA,TRBV5-4,TGTGCCAGCAGCCCCCGGGATAAATACACCGGGGAGCTGTTTTTT,CASSPRDKYTGELFF
TRBJ1-1,NA,NA,TRBV19,TGTGCCAGTTGGGGACCGTGGAACACTGAAGCTTTCTTT,CASWGPWNTEAFF
TRBJ2-5,TRBD2,NA,TRBV7-3,TGTGCCAGCAGCTTAAATAACCGGCGGGAGGGCCGGGAGACCCAGTACTTC,CASSLNNRREGRETQYF
TRBJ2-3,NA,once,TRBV7-2,TGTGCCAGCAGTACCACCCCGGGACTTAGTATCGCAGATACGCAGTATTTT,CASSTTPGLSIADTQYF
TRBJ2-1,TRBD2,once,TRBV11-3,TGTGCCAGCAGCCTACTCCCGGGACTAGGCAGTGAGCAGTTCTTC,CASSLLPGLGSEQFF
TRBJ1-1,NA,NA,TRBV30,TGTGCCTGGAACCGTGGGGGCCGCTTTGTGGAAGCTTTCTTT,CAWNRGGRFVEAFF
TRBJ2-1,NA,NA,TRBV6-4,TGTGCCAGCAGTGATCTCGGCGGGGCCCTCAATGAGCAGTTCTTC,CASSDLGGALNEQFF
TRBJ2-4,TRBD1,few,TRBV9,TGTGCCAGCAGCGCGACAGGGACGGGAAACATTCAGTACTTC,CASSATGTGNIQYF
TRBJ2-1,NA,few,TRBV30,TGTGCCTGGAGTGAAGGGAGGCTCTACAATGAGCAGTTCTTC,CAWSEGRLYNEQFF
TRBJ2-3,NA,NA,TRBV29-1,TGCAGCGTTGAGGGTGGACAGACTAGCACAGATACGCAGTATTTT,CSVEGGQTSTDTQYF
TRBJ2-5,NA,NA,TRBV7-2,TGTGCCAGCAGCCGTAAGGAAGAGACCCAGTACTTC,CASSRKEETQYF
TRBJ2-3,NA,NA,TRBV28,TGTGCCAGCAGGATAAGAACTAGCACAGATACGCAGTATTTT,CASRIRTSTDTQYF
TRBJ2-2,NA,NA,TRBV5-1,TGCGCCAGCAGCTTGGCCTCGGGGGCCAACACCGGGGAGCTGTTTTTT,CASSLASGANTGELFF
TRBJ1-5,NA,NA,TRBV19,TGTGCCAGTAGTATGGTGTCAGGCAATCAGCCCCAGCATTTT,CASSMVSGNQPQHF
TRBJ1-1,TRBD1,NA,TRBV6-1,TGTGCCAGCAGTGCGACAGGGGTGGACACTGAAGCTTTCTTT,CASSATGVDTEAFF
TRBJ1-4,NA,NA,TRBV15,TGTGCCACCAGCAGAAGTCATACTAGGACATCCCCCGGCGGACTGTTTTTT,CATSRSHTRTSPGGLFF
TRBJ1-2,NA,once,TRBV10-3,TGTGCCATCAGCTCCGGGTTCTTAAACTATGGCTACACCTTC,CAISSGFLNYGYTF
TRBJ1-2,TRBD1,NA,TRBV30,TGTGCCTGGAGCGGACAGGGCCAATATGGCTACACCTTC,CAWSGQGQYGYTF
TRBJ1-1,NA,NA,TRBV6-6,TGTGCCAGCAGTCCCCCTCGGGGAACTGAAGCTTTCTTT,CASSPPRGTEAFF
TRBJ1-1,NA,NA,TRBV28,TGTGCCAGCAGTTTAGTGTCTGGCGTAAGACGGTCCACTGAAGCTTTCTTT,CASSLVSGVRRSTEAFF
TRBJ2-1,TRBD1,NA,TRBV7-3,TGTGCCAGCAGCTACGTTAAGGACAGGGCGGGCAATGAGCAGTTCTTC,CASSYVKDRAGNEQFF
TRBJ1-2,NA,few,TRBV29-1,TGCAGCGGCGGGACGGTCTATGGCTACACCTTC,CSGGTVYGYTF
TRBJ2-5,TRBD2,NA,TRBV5-5,TGTGCCAGCAGCTCCGAGACTAGCGGGGGCGAGACCCAGTACTTC,CASSSETSGGETQYF
TRBJ2-1,TRBD2,NA,TRBV6-4,TGTGCCAGCAGCCCAGGACTAGCGGGCGGGGAAGAGCAGTTCTTC,CASSPGLAGGEEQFF
TRBJ2-1,TRBD1,NA,TRBV5-8,TGTGCCAGCAGGCCTCGGACAGGGGTGAATGAGCAGTTCTTC,CASRPRTGVNEQFF
TRBJ1-2,NA,NA,TRBV19,TGTGCCACCCTAAGGCTGGGGGGAGACTATGGCTACACCTTC,CATLRLGGDYGYTF
TRBJ2-7,NA,NA,TRBV7-5,TGTGTCAGAAGCTTCACCTACGAGCAGTACTTC,CVRSFTYEQYF
TRBJ2-7,TRBD2,NA,TRBV5-5,TGTGCCAGCAGCCACATCACGGGGGGGAGCTCCTACGAGCAGTACTTC,CASSHITGGSSYEQYF
TRBJ1-1,NA,once,TRBV7-3,TGTGCCAGCAGCTCCACAGGCTCCGGGGCAGCTTTCTTT,CASSSTGSGAAFF
TRBJ2-6,TRBD1,NA,TRBV7-3,TGTGCCAGCAGCGCCGACAGGGTTCGGGCCAACGTCCTGACTTTC,CASSADRVRANVLTF
TRBJ1-2,TRBD1,few,TRBV7-2,TGTGCCAGCAGCCTAGGGACAGGGAAGGACTATGGCTACACCTTC,CASSLGTGKDYGYTF
TRBJ1-2,TRBD1,NA,TRBV6-1,TGTGCCAGCAGGGGGACAGGGGGACTATATGGCTACACCTTC,CASRGTGGLYGYTF
TRBJ1-2,TRBD1,once,TRBV27,TGTGCCAGCAGCCCGGGACAGGGCTATGGCTACACCTTC,CASSPGQGYGYTF
TRBJ2-7,NA,NA,TRBV7-6,TGTGCCAGCAGCCCCGGGGGAGCCAGGGCAGCCGAGCAGTACTTC,CASSPGGARAAEQYF
TRBJ1-3,NA,NA,TRBV5-1,TGCGCCAGCAGCTTCCTCCCAGGCGGAAGCTCTGGAAACACCATATATTTT,CASSFLPGGSSGNTIYF
TRBJ1-5,NA,NA,TRBV5-1,TGCGCCAGCACCCCGGGCCCGGGGATTGAGCAGCCCCAGCATTTT,CASTPGPGIEQPQHF